This is a list of T cell receptor beta chains from one sample in a study of T cells in Graves' hyperthyroidism and ophthalmopathy. TCRdb reprocessed the multiplex PCR reads with MiXCR, giving one entry per CDR3 protein. The sample includes 750,000 to 900,000 distinct CDR3 sequences, over 35% of them seen just once. The specimen sequenced was blood. These TCRs come from a man aged 18-30 years with Graves' hyperthyroidism. The CDR3 runs from the conserved cysteine through the conserved F or W. D genes are given only for firm matches. Size values are once, few and many counts, or a class for expanded clones, and some rows have none.

>few|TRBD1|TRBJ2-2|TRBV7-8
CASSFLPPGTGGTGELFF
TGTGCCAGCAGCTTTCTGCCGCCCGGGACAGGGGGGACCGGGGAGCTGTTTTTT
>NA|TRBD2|TRBJ2-5|TRBV5-1
CASSLGLAGNQETQYF
TGCGCCAGCAGCTTGGGACTAGCGGGGAACCAAGAGACCCAGTACTTC
>few|TRBD1|TRBJ2-2|TRBV7-3
CASSLTGTDTGELFF
TGTGCCAGCAGCTTGACAGGGACGGACACCGGGGAGCTGTTTTTT
>many|TRBD1|TRBJ2-7|TRBV25-1
CASSARDRPIYEQYF
TGTGCCAGCAGTGCCCGGGACAGGCCTATCTACGAGCAGTACTTC
>few|NA|TRBJ1-1|TRBV19
CASSTIGYRPRDTEAFF
TGTGCCAGTAGCACCATAGGATACCGGCCTCGGGACACTGAAGCTTTCTTT
>few|TRBD1|TRBJ1-4|TRBV25-1
CASSFIGQGGEKLFF
TGTGCCAGCAGTTTTATCGGACAGGGGGGTGAAAAACTGTTTTTT
>many|NA|TRBJ1-6|TRBV9
CASSGQGIHNSPLHF
TGTGCCAGCAGCGGTCAGGGTATTCATAATTCACCCCTCCACTTT
>NA|NA|TRBJ2-6|TRBV6-1
CASSDSDGAVLTF
TGTGCCAGCAGTGACTCGGATGGGGCCGTCCTGACTTTC
>NA|NA|TRBJ1-5|TRBV2
CASSQTVERTPQHF
TGTGCCAGCAGCCAAACCGTCGAGCGGACCCCCCAGCATTTT
>NA|NA|TRBJ1-2|TRBV25-1
CASSECKQGPFYGYTF
TGTGCCAGCAGTGAATGTAAACAGGGACCGTTCTATGGCTACACCTTC
>few|TRBD2|TRBJ2-7|TRBV7-2
CASSLELAGGLDEQYF
TGTGCCAGCAGCTTGGAACTAGCGGGAGGGCTCGACGAGCAGTACTTC
>once|TRBD2|TRBJ2-5|TRBV24-1
CATSDFTLAGVETQYF
TGTGCCACCAGTGATTTTACGCTAGCGGGAGTAGAGACCCAGTACTTC
>NA|TRBD1|TRBJ2-5|TRBV2
CASSFPPRTGIKETQYF
TGTGCCAGCAGTTTTCCACCAAGGACAGGGATAAAAGAGACCCAGTACTTC
>many|TRBD2|TRBJ2-5|TRBV19
CASSITGGMETQYF
TGTGCCAGTAGTATCACGGGGGGGATGGAGACCCAGTACTTC
>NA|TRBD1|TRBJ1-2|TRBV10-3
CAISESTGGNGYTF
TGTGCCATCAGTGAGTCGACAGGGGGAAATGGCTACACCTTC
>few|NA|TRBJ1-4|TRBV15
CATSRDRAGGRNEKLFF
TGTGCCACCAGCAGAGATAGGGCCGGGGGGAGAAATGAAAAACTGTTTTTT
>few|NA|TRBJ1-2|TRBV5-4
CASSLSGAGFSYTF
TGTGCCAGCAGCTTGTCAGGCGCGGGTTTTAGCTACACCTTC
>many|NA|TRBJ2-2|TRBV15
CATSTRQDFSPGELFF
TGTGCCACCAGCACAAGGCAGGACTTCAGCCCCGGGGAGCTGTTTTTT
>few|NA|TRBJ1-3|TRBV4-1
CASSQDTGTSGNTIYF
TGCGCCAGCAGCCAAGATACAGGGACTAGTGGAAACACCATATATTTT
>NA|NA|TRBJ1-4|TRBV5-1
CANGPEPATNEKLFF
TGCGCCAACGGCCCTGAGCCTGCAACTAATGAAAAACTGTTTTTT
>NA|NA|TRBJ1-1|TRBV7-3
CASSLSRGETEAFF
TGTGCCAGCAGCTTATCCAGGGGCGAAACTGAAGCTTTCTTT
>many|NA|TRBJ1-5|TRBV15
CATSRPGDSNQPQHF
TGTGCCACCAGCAGGCCCGGGGATAGCAATCAGCCCCAGCATTTT
>NA|NA|TRBJ2-5|TRBV11-3
CASSAGPVEETQYF
TGTGCCAGCAGCGCGGGACCTGTTGAAGAGACCCAGTACTTC
>many|NA|TRBJ2-7|TRBV6-5
CASTSEDEQYF
TGTGCCAGCACAAGTGAAGACGAGCAGTACTTC
>few|NA|TRBJ2-7|TRBV19
CASSISGTHYEQYF
TGTGCCAGTAGTATATCCGGGACTCACTACGAGCAGTACTTC
>many|NA|TRBJ2-5|TRBV15
CATSRAFGTGQETQYF
TGTGCCACCAGCAGAGCTTTTGGGACCGGGCAAGAGACCCAGTACTTC
>many|NA|TRBJ1-2|TRBV2
CASSEFLVADDGYTF
TGTGCCAGCAGTGAGTTTCTTGTGGCGGATGATGGCTACACCTTC
>NA|TRBD1|TRBJ1-5|TRBV10-3
CAISEGQGIGVFSGNQPQHF
TGTGCCATCAGTGAGGGACAGGGGATAGGGGTATTCTCGGGCAATCAGCCCCAGCATTTT
>many|NA|TRBJ1-1|TRBV7-2
CASSLVADLNTEAFF
TGTGCCAGCAGCCTCGTGGCAGACCTGAACACTGAAGCTTTCTTT
>many|TRBD1|TRBJ1-1|TRBV20-1
CSAREGTAMNTEAFF
TGCAGTGCTAGAGAAGGGACAGCAATGAACACTGAAGCTTTCTTT
>many|NA|TRBJ2-5|TRBV7-6
CASSLVRAPRQETQYF
TGTGCCAGCAGCTTAGTCCGGGCACCTCGTCAAGAGACCCAGTACTTC
>few|NA|TRBJ2-5|TRBV5-6
CASSLGAGLQETQYF
TGTGCCAGCAGCTTGGGGGCAGGGTTACAAGAGACCCAGTACTTC
>few|NA|TRBJ2-3|TRBV24-1
CATSDRASTDTQYF
TGTGCCACCAGTGACAGGGCTTCCACAGATACGCAGTATTTT
>many|NA|TRBJ1-4|TRBV7-9
CASSLGSTTPEKLFF
TGTGCCAGCAGCTTGGGGTCGACGACCCCAGAAAAACTGTTTTTT
>NA|NA|TRBJ1-5|TRBV10-3
CASRGLDHSNQPQHF
TGTGCCAGCAGGGGCCTTGACCATAGCAATCAGCCCCAGCATTTT
>NA|NA|TRBJ1-1|TRBV4-2
CASSQGGFMNTEAFF
TGTGCCAGCAGCCAAGGGGGCTTTATGAACACTGAAGCTTTCTTT
>NA|NA|TRBJ1-1|TRBV10-2
CASRKKVEEDTEAFF
TGTGCCAGCAGGAAAAAGGTGGAGGAGGACACTGAAGCTTTCTTT
>many|NA|TRBJ2-7|TRBV20-1
CSASIYGYEQYF
TGCAGTGCTAGTATATACGGGTACGAGCAGTACTTC
>many|TRBD2|TRBJ2-7|TRBV10-3
CAISATSGRDEQYF
TGTGCCATCAGTGCCACTAGCGGGAGAGACGAGCAGTACTTC
>many|NA|TRBJ1-5|TRBV20-1
CSARSDTSEPQHF
TGCAGTGCTAGGTCGGACACCAGTGAACCCCAGCATTTT
>once|TRBD1|TRBJ1-1|TRBV5-1
CASSVGPGQGHTEAFF
TGCGCCAGCAGCGTTGGGCCGGGACAGGGTCACACTGAAGCTTTCTTT
>NA|NA|TRBJ1-1|TRBV4-1
CASSQDASGGTFF
TGCGCCAGCAGCCAAGATGCATCGGGGGGAACTTTCTTT
>NA|NA|TRBJ2-2|TRBV5-1
CASSPAGDTGELFF
TGCGCCAGCAGCCCTGCCGGGGACACCGGGGAGCTGTTTTTT
>many|NA|TRBJ1-1|TRBV14
CASSLLGLDTEAFF
TGTGCCAGCAGCCTGCTGGGGTTGGACACTGAAGCTTTCTTT
>NA|NA|TRBJ1-6|TRBV4-3
CASSQEQATISPLHF
TGCGCCAGCAGCCAGGAACAGGCGACAATTTCACCCCTCCACTTT
>few|NA|TRBJ1-1|TRBV9
CASSANRGDTEAFF
TGTGCCAGCAGCGCAAATAGAGGGGACACTGAAGCTTTCTTT
>NA|NA|TRBJ2-7|TRBV29-1
CSVDRRAYEQYF
TGCAGCGTTGATCGACGAGCCTACGAGCAGTACTTC
>NA|NA|TRBJ1-2|TRBV12-3/TRBV12-4
CASSLSGFSPYGYTF
TGTGCCAGCAGTTTATCCGGGTTTAGCCCCTATGGCTACACCTTC
>NA|TRBD1|TRBJ1-1|TRBV11-3
CASSHRDRRGMNTEAFF
TGTGCCAGCAGTCACCGGGACAGACGCGGAATGAACACTGAAGCTTTCTTT
>many|NA|TRBJ1-1|TRBV29-1
CSVAFLLNTEAFF
TGCAGCGTGGCATTTCTCCTGAACACTGAAGCTTTCTTT
>many|NA|TRBJ2-7|TRBV10-3
CAISESGDSTYEQYF
TGTGCCATCAGTGAGTCGGGTGACAGTACCTACGAGCAGTACTTC
>NA|TRBD1|TRBJ2-7|TRBV5-1
CASSPGTGGFEQYF
TGCGCCAGCAGCCCAGGGACAGGGGGTTTCGAGCAGTACTTC
>many|NA|TRBJ1-1|TRBV19
CASSIRQGGTEAFF
TGTGCCAGTAGTATAAGGCAGGGTGGGACTGAAGCTTTCTTT